This entry lists 9 T cell receptor beta chains sequenced from one sample in a study of follicular helper T cells after annual influenza vaccination. The time point: 2015-2016 season, pre-vaccination. The repertoire was sequenced with immunoSEQ multiplex PCR; TCRdb's copy has only in-frame clones and lacks some. The repertoire holds around 10,000 clones, with roughly 89% as singletons. The input for sequencing was CXCR5+ CD38- circulating T follicular helper cells from blood, taken on the day of influenza vaccination. Subset of the sample: circulating Tfh, non-naive CD4+CXCR5+PD-1+ (ICOS+CD38+ or ICOS-CD38-). The receptors were gathered from an adult who received the influenza vaccine.

This sequence joins TRBV19 and TRBJ2-3; D may correspond to TRBD1 or TRBD2 (6 bases each). From germline, CDR1 is LNHDA and CDR2 SQIVND (reference sequence). With 0 bases removed from V and 6 bases from J, the gap between germline ends came to 16 bases. CDR3 length: 16 residues. The CDR3 protein is CASSIDHHRAGDTQYF. DNA for the CDR3: TGTGCCAGTAGTATAGATCACCACAGGGCGGGGGATACGCAGTATTTT. Filled out from reference TRBV19 and TRBJ2-3, the complete variable domain reads DGGITQSPKYLFRKEGQNVTLSCEQNLNHDAMYWYRQDPGQGLRLIYYSQIVNDFQKGDIAEGYSVSREKKESFPLTVTSAQKNPTAFYLCASSIDHHRAGDTQYFGPGTRLTVL.

The chain employs TRBV19 and TRBJ2-5; possible D gene TRBD1, 5 bases. The CDR3 extends over 15 amino acids. Trimming cost V 9 bases and J 2 bases, with 19 bases left between them. The germline gives CDR1 LNHDA, CDR2 SQIVND (reference sequence). In DNA form, the CDR3 reads TGTGCCAGCAGTGGTCAGGGTAGTGGGCAAGAGACCCAGTACTTC. It encodes CASSGQGSGQETQYF.

The chain is built from TRBV7-2 and TRBJ2-3; the D gene is possibly TRBD2 (6 bases). Germline CDR1 reads SGHTA; CDR2 reads FQGNSA. V lost 3 bases to trimming and J lost 0 bases, with 13 bases between them. The CDR3 covers 16 residues. The CDR3 DNA reads TGTGCCAGCAGCTTTCAAGCGGGCTCCAGCACAGATACGCAGTATTTT. Its translation: CASSFQAGSSTDTQYF.

This sequence joins TRBV5-1 and TRBJ2-7; TRBD1 or TRBD2 may be the D gene (6 bases each). Germline values: CDR1 SGHRS, CDR2 YFSETQ. This CDR3 comprises 15 residues. V shed 4 bases and J shed 2 bases, with 16 bases lying between them. The CDR3 reads CASSPQGGGTYEQYF. The DNA of the CDR3 is TGCGCCAGCAGCCCACAGGGAGGTGGTACCTACGAGCAGTACTTC.

This chain links TRBV19 with TRBJ1-3; 7 bases agree with TRBD1. In germline, CDR1 is LNHDA, CDR2 SQIVND (reference sequence). This CDR3 region has 16 residues. The trim removed 3 bases at V and 2 bases at J, leaving 7 bases unmatched. CDR3 amino acids: CASSIGGTDAGNTIYF. The CDR3 bases are TGTGCCAGTAGTATCGGAGGGACAGACGCTGGAAACACCATATATTTT.

The chain recombines TRBV29-1 with TRBJ2-1; the D gene is possibly TRBD2 (7 bases). In germline, CDR1 is SQVTM, CDR2 ANQGSEA. V lost 3 bases to trimming and J lost 5 bases, with 20 bases between them. This CDR3 contains 16 residues. For the CDR3, the DNA is TGCAGCGTTGATGGACAGCGGGATAGAGGGCACAATGAGCAGTTCTTC. As protein: CSVDGQRDRGHNEQFF.

The chain employs TRBV7-9 and TRBJ1-4, with D maybe TRBD1 (6 bases). The ends were cut back, 1 base at V and 10 bases at J, with 13 bases in the middle. The CDR3 length is 14 residues. Germline V gene data show CDR1 as SEHNR and CDR2 as FQNEAQ (reference sequence). CDR3: CASSLGSGVRKLFF. The CDR3 region has the DNA TGTGCCAGCAGCTTAGGGTCAGGGGTGCGAAAACTGTTTTTT. The variable domain in full, completed from reference TRBV7-9 and TRBJ1-4, reads DTGVSQNPRHKITKRGQNVTFRCDPISEHNRLYWYRQTLGQGPEFLTYFQNEAQLEKSRLLSDRFSAERPKGSFSTLEIQRTEQGDSAMYLCASSLGSGVRKLFFGSGTQLSVL.

V gene TRBV4-1 combines with J gene TRBJ2-4; the match to TRBD2 covers 13 bases. Germline V gene data show CDR1 as MGHRA and CDR2 as YSYEKL. V lost 0 bases to trimming and J lost 0 bases; unmatched junction nucleotides: 11. The CDR3 sequence is 21 residues long. CDR3 region: CASSQDRQGLAGAIAKNIQYF. CDR3 nucleotide sequence: TGCGCCAGCAGCCAAGATCGACAAGGACTAGCGGGGGCTATAGCCAAAAACATTCAGTACTTC.

V and J are TRBV19 and TRBJ1-1; TRBD1 agrees at 7 bases. Germline lookup yields CDR1 LNHDA and CDR2 SQIVND (reference sequence). This CDR3 has 12 amino acids. V shed 6 bases and J 10 bases; nucleotides not matched to a gene: 8. CDR3 sequence reads: CASRDRLRVAFF. CDR3 bases: TGTGCCAGTAGGGACAGGCTTAGGGTAGCTTTCTTT.